This T cell receptor beta chain was captured by sequencing in a study of beta chain features in type 1 diabetes. Germline-derived CDR1 and CDR2 are SGHDN and FVKESK. Deletions cut 1 base from V and 2 bases from J, with 17 bases between. The CDR3 is made up of 17 amino acids. Study-level findings and limits: Since sequencing was performed on cDNA, cells with high TCR expression could be over-represented. VDJ junctions sequenced from type 1 diabetes patients showed fewer insertions and more deletions. A moderate, significant TCRB CDR3 shortening appeared in type 1 diabetes across four CD4+ subsets.

CD4+ naive, central memory, regulatory and stem cell-like memory cells were sorted via CD45RO/CCR7/CD25/CD127/CD95/CD27. The table lists this clone with a few counts. What it binds is unknown. Of the isolated RNA, all was reverse transcribed, and so the sequenced material was expressed TCRB transcripts. Profiled with immunoSEQ multiplex PCR; TCRdb holds only in-frame clones, not every one. The sample consists of hundreds of thousands of clones, around 15% of them appearing once. This chain links TRBV14 with TRBJ2-5; no clear D. The sequencing sample was made of naive CD4+ T cells from blood. The TCR was taken from a man between 18 and 35 years old with type 1 diabetes. For the CDR3, the DNA is TGTGCCAGCAGCCAAGGGTCCCTCTCATCGTCTCAAGAGACCCAGTACTTC. This sequence encodes CASSQGSLSSSQETQYF.